This T cell receptor beta chain was retrieved from a study of T cells after yellow fever vaccination. Overall study context: Where fractions had low cell numbers, libraries were prepared from them with the SMART-Seq v4 Ultra Low Input RNA kit.

Study-wide results and limits: Just a small share of clonotypes turned up in the CD4 compartment as well as the CD8 compartment. Compared with primary, the secondary response was weaker and peaked at day 5, not 15. Once the booster was given, most primary-vaccination clones reappeared, at roughly 96% for CD4 and 88% for CD8.

This clonotype was recorded many times. Its antigen is still unknown. The CDR3 is 16 residues long. Looked up from germline, CDR1 is LNHDA and CDR2 is SQIVND (reference sequence). Losses at the gene ends were 7 bases for V and 7 bases for J; bases not matched to a gene: 11. Each CDR3 protein is one row after TCRdb ran MiXCR on the 5' RACE reads. The sample has some 220,000 distinct CDR3 sequences; roughly 3.3% are singletons. This specimen was CD4+ T cells sorted from PBMCs, taken 10 days after the yellow fever booster vaccination. This receptor was identified in a man aged 18 to 30 who received the YFV17D yellow fever vaccine. This rearrangement joins TRBV19 to TRBJ2-1; 12 bases align to TRBD2. The DNA for the CDR3 is TGTGCCAGTACCTACCGGACTAGCGGGGTGGGAAATGAGCAGTTCTTC. Translated: CASTYRTSGVGNEQFF.